This T cell receptor beta chain was sequenced in a study of blood T cells in healthy people across ages. Study-wide background: About one barcoded beta molecule per two T cells came from capture by template switching.

With a J-beta primer mix and a sample-barcoded 5' primer, a second PCR ran about 6 to 11 cycles. Tags on each cDNA molecule came from a template-switch adaptor with 12 random nucleotides. Each CDR3 protein gets one entry after TCRdb re-called the 5' RACE reads with MiXCR. The repertoire holds approximately 2,000,000 distinct CDR3 sequences, with about 39% as singletons. In its sample, this clonotype was seen a few times. Germline CDR1 reads SGHTA; CDR2 reads FQGNSA. V was pared by 3 bases and J by 1 base, with 18 bases of the junction left unmatched. This CDR3 contains 20 residues. The V call is TRBV7-2, the J call TRBJ2-3; 8 bases are a match to TRBD2. The sequenced sample consisted of blood. This TCR was sampled from a human donor in good health. CDR3 in DNA: TGTGCCAGCAGCTTGCATTTTCCCGGACTAGCAAGTGCAGGCACAGATACGCAGTATTTT. It codes for CASSLHFPGLASAGTDTQYF. The variable domain in full, completed from reference TRBV7-2 and TRBJ2-3, reads GAGVSQSPSNKVTEKGKDVELRCDPISGHTALYWYRQSLGQGLEFLIYFQGNSAPDKSGLPSDRFSAERTGGSVSTLTIQRTQQEDSAVYLCASSLHFPGLASAGTDTQYFGPGTRLTVL.